A selection of T cell receptor beta chains follows, all from one sample in a study of T cells in Graves' hyperthyroidism and ophthalmopathy. TCRdb fed the multiplex PCR reads into MiXCR, producing one record per CDR3 protein. The repertoire holds around 190,000 distinct CDR3 sequences, with about a sixth as singletons. The material sequenced was blood. Receptors originate from a woman aged 50 to 60 with Graves' hyperthyroidism. Both conserved end residues are part of each CDR3. Fields, in order: CDR3 protein, V gene, J gene.

CASSFRTSGKETQYF,TRBV11-2,TRBJ2-5
CASSSGTGDTEQYF,TRBV2,TRBJ2-7
CASSVGWDTQYF,TRBV9,TRBJ2-3
CASREGGGNYGYTF,TRBV2,TRBJ1-2
CASSHSGTGPYGYTF,TRBV14,TRBJ1-2
CASSSWTRSYEQYF,TRBV7-9,TRBJ2-7
CASSTSGGANTEAFF,TRBV9,TRBJ1-1
CASSHAGAEETQYF,TRBV3-1,TRBJ2-5
CASNQHPTGTEAFF,TRBV3-1,TRBJ1-1
CSARDRAGAGIGELFF,TRBV20-1,TRBJ2-2
CASSPQGFSTDTQYF,TRBV28,TRBJ2-3
CASSPSSGRVKNEQFF,TRBV19,TRBJ2-1
CASSLWTGSNEKLFF,TRBV5-1,TRBJ1-4
CSARGSASNYGYTF,TRBV20-1,TRBJ1-2
CSAGLAGGNEQFF,TRBV20-1,TRBJ2-1